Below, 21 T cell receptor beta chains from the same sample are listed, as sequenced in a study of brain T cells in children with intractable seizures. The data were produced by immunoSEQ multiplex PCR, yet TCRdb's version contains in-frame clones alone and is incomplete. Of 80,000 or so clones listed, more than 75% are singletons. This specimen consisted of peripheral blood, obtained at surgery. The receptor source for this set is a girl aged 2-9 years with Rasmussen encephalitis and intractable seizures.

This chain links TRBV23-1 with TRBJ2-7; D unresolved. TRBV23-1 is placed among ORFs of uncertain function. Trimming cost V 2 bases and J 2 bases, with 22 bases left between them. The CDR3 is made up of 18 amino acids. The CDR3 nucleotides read TGCGCCAGCAGTCAACCTAGTCAAGGGTACGGTGATACCTACGAGCAGTACTTC. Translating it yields CASSQPSQGYGDTYEQYF.

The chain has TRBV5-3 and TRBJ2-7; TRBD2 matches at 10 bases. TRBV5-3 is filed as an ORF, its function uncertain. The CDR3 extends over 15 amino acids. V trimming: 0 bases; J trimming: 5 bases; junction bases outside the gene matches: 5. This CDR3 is CARSLGLAGLNEQYF. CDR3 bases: TGTGCCAGAAGCTTGGGACTAGCGGGCTTGAACGAGCAGTACTTC.

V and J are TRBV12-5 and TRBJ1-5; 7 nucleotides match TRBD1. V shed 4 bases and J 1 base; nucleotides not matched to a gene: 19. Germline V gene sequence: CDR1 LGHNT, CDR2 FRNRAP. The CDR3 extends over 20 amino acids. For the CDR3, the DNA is TGTGCTAGTGGTTCCACCATCTGGGGCGCACCGGGACAGAGCAATCAGCCCCAGCATTTT. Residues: CASGSTIWGAPGQSNQPQHF.

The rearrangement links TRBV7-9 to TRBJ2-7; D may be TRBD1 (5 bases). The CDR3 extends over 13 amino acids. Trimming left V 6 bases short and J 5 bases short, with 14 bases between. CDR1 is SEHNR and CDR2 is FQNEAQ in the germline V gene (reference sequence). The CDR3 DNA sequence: TGTGCCAGCAGGTATACAGGTTCCGACGAGCAGTACTTC. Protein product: CASRYTGSDEQYF.

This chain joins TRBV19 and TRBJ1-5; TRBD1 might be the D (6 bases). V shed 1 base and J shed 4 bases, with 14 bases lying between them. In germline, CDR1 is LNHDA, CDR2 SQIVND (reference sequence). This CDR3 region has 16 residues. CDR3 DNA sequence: TGTGCCAGTAGTATAGGTGCACAGGGCCATAATCAGCCCCAGCATTTT. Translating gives CASSIGAQGHNQPQHF.

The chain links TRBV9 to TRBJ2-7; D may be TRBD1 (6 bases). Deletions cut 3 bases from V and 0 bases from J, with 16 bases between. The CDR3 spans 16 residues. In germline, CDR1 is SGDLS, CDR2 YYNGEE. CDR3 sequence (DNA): TGTGCCAGCAGCGGCTACTGGACAGCTACCTCCTACGAGCAGTACTTC. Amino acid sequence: CASSGYWTATSYEQYF.

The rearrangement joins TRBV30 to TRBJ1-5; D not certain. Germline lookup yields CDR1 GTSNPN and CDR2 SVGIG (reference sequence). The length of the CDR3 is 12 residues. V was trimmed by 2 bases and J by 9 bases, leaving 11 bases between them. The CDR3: CAWSLPAAPQHF. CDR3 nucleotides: TGTGCCTGGAGTCTCCCGGCAGCGCCCCAGCATTTT. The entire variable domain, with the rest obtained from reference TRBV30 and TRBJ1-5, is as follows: SQTIHQWPATLVQPVGSPLSLECTVEGTSNPNLYWYRQAAGRGLQLLFYSVGIGQISSEVPQNLSASRPQDRQFILSSKKLLLSDSGFYLCAWSLPAAPQHFGDGTRLSIL.

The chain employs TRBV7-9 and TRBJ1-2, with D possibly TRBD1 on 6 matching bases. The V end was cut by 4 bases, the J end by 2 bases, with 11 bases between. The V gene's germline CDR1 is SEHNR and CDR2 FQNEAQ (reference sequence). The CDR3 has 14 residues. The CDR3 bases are TGTGCCAGCAGCTACGGTGACAGGAACTATGGCTACACCTTC. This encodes CASSYGDRNYGYTF.

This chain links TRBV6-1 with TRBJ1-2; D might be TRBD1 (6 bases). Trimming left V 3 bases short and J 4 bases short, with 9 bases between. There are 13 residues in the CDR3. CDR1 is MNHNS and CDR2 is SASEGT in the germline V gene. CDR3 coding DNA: TGTGCCAGCAGTGACCAGGGGTCCTATGGCTACACCTTC. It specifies CASSDQGSYGYTF.

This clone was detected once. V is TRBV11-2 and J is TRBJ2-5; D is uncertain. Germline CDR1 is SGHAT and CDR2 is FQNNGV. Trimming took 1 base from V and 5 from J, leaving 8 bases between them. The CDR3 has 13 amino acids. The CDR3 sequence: CASSLGETETQYF. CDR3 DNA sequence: TGTGCCAGCAGCTTAGGAGAGACCGAGACCCAGTACTTC. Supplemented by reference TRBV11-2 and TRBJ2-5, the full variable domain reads EAGVAQSPRYKIIEKRQSVAFWCNPISGHATLYWYQQILGQGPKLLIQFQNNGVVDDSQLPKDRFSAERLKGVDSTLKIQPAKLEDSAVYLCASSLGETETQYFGPGTRLLVL.

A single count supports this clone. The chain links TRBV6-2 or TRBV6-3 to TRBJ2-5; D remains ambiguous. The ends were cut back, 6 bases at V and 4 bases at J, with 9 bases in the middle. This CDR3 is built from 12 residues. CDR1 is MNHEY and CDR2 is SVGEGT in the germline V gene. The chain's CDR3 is CASSLDSETQYF. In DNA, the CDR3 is TGTGCCAGCAGCTTAGACTCAGAGACCCAGTACTTC.

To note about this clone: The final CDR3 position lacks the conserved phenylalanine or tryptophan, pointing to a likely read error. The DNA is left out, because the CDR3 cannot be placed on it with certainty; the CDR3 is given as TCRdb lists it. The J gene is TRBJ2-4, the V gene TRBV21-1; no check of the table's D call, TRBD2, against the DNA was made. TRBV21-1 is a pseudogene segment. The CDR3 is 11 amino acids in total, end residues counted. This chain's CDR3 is CASSKDRTRFV.

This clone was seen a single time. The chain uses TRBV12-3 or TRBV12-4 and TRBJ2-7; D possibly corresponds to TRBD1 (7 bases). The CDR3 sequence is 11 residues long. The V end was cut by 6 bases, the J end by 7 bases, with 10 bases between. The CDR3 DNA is TGTGCCAGCAGGGAGGGACAGGAGCAGTACTTC. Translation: CASREGQEQYF.

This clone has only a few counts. CDR3 sequence reads: CASSQVLPSSYEQYF. The CDR3 coding sequence is TGTGCCAGCAGCCAAGTCTTGCCCAGCTCCTACGAGCAGTACTTC. The genes are TRBV3-1 (or the pseudogene TRBV3-2) and TRBJ2-7; no reliable D call. With 1 base removed from V and 0 bases from J, the gap between germline ends came to 10 bases. The CDR3 covers 15 residues. Germline V CDR1 and CDR2: LGHDT, YNNKEL (reference sequence).

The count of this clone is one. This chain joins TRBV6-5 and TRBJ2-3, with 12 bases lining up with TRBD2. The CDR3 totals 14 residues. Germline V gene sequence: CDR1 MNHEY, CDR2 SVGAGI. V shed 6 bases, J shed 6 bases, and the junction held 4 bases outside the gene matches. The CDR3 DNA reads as TGTGCCAGCAGGAGAACTAGCGGGAGGGATACGCAGTATTTT. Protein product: CASRRTSGRDTQYF.

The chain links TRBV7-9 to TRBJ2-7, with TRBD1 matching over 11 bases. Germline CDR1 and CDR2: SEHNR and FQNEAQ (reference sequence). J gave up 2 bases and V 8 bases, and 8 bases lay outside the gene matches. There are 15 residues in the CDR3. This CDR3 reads CASRDPGQGAYEQYF. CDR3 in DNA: TGTGCCAGCCGAGATCCGGGACAGGGGGCCTACGAGCAGTACTTC. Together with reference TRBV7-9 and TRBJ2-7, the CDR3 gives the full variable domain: DTGVSQNPRHKITKRGQNVTFRCDPISEHNRLYWYRQTLGQGPEFLTYFQNEAQLEKSRLLSDRFSAERPKGSFSTLEIQRTEQGDSAMYLCASRDPGQGAYEQYFGPGTRLTVT.

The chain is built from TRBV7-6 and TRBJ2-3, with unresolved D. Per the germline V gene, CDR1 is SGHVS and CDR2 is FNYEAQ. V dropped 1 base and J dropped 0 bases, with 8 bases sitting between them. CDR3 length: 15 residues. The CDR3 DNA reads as TGTGCCAGCAGCTTAGGCGCAATAAGCACAGATACGCAGTATTTT. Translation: CASSLGAISTDTQYF.

The CDR3 region is CASITGTGLYNEQFF. Here the CDR3 DNA reads TGTGCCAGCATAACCGGGACAGGGCTCTACAATGAGCAGTTCTTC. The chain uses TRBV7-2 and TRBJ2-1, with TRBD1 matching 9 bases. Germline CDR1 SGHTA, CDR2 FQGNSA. The CDR3 length is 15 residues. V lost 7 bases, J lost 3 bases, and 7 bases stayed unmatched.

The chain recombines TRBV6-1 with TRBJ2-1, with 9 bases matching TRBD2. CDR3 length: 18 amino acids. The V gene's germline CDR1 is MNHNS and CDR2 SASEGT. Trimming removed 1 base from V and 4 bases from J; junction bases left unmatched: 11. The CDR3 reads CASSEESSRLAVYNEQFF. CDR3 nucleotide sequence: TGTGCCAGCAGTGAAGAATCGTCGAGACTAGCGGTTTACAATGAGCAGTTCTTC.

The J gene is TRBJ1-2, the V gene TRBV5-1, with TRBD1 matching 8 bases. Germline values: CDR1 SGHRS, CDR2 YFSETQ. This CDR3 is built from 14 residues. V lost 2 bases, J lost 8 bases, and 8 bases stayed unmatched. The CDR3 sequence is CASSFSTGEKGYTF. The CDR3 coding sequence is TGCGCCAGCAGCTTCTCGACAGGGGAAAAAGGCTACACCTTC.

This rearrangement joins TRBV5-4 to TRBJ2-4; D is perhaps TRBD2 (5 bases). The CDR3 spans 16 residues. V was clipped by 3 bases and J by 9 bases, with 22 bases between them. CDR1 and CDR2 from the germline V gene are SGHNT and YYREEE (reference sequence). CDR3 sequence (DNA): TGTGCCAGCAGCTCGTCTACTAGATCCCCGTACGGCATTCAGTACTTC. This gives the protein CASSSSTRSPYGIQYF.